This T cell receptor (beta chain) was sequenced for a study of immune cell composition in non-small cell lung cancer. Background on the study: Most cases were lung adenocarcinoma or squamous cell carcinoma.

The study, taken as a whole, reports: Lung adenocarcinomas had lower top 10 clone scores and clonality than squamous tumours.

Frozen unsorted single-cell suspensions supplied the genomic DNA. To note about this clone: Its antigen is currently unknown.

Profiling relied on immunoSEQ multiplex PCR, and the TCRdb table lists in-frame clones only, not all of them. The sample has several thousand clones, 78% seen once; the top ten hold approximately 7.9%. Germline V gives CDR1 SGHDN, CDR2 FVKESK. The ends were cut back, 1 base at V and 6 bases at J, with 10 bases in the middle. The CDR3 totals 14 residues. Sequences were obtained from lung tumor tissue. The rearrangement links TRBV14 to TRBJ2-4; D perhaps matches TRBD2 (5 bases). The clonotype was recovered from a human donor with non-small cell lung cancer. The CDR3 here is CASSQVPAVNIQYF. For the CDR3, the DNA is TGTGCCAGCAGCCAAGTACCAGCGGTAAACATTCAGTACTTC.